This T cell receptor beta chain was sequenced for a study of cytomegalovirus exposure and HLA in healthy donors. Study-wide results and limits: Near-uniform donor sequencing depth was presumed by presence/absence analyses.

PCR used 60 Vbeta primers and 13 Jbeta primers. Produced via immunoSEQ multiplex PCR; TCRdb's table is partial and in-frame only. The table records 90,000 to 120,000 clones, about 80% of them present only once. Remarks on this clone: The antigen is undetermined.

Germline V lookup: CDR1 MDHEN, CDR2 SYDVKM. The CDR3 runs to 14 residues. The germline V and J ends were trimmed by 4 bases and 2 bases, with 9 bases remaining between them. This receptor was identified in a man aged 30 to 45 in good health and CMV-seronegative. The sequencing sample was made of PBMCs. This chain joins TRBV28 and TRBJ1-3, with a possible D match to TRBD1 (5 bases). In DNA form, the CDR3 reads TGTGCCAGCAGTTCATCGGGGGCTGGAAACACCATATATTTT. This encodes CASSSSGAGNTIYF.